This T cell receptor (beta chain) was profiled in a study of shared clonotypes between healthy human individuals. About the research overall: Donors had three CD4 naive, three CD4 memory, two CD8 naive and one CD8 memory plate apiece. Study findings and constraints: A few donors showed sharing of approximately 5% of naive CD4 clonotypes.

It was roughly 200 ng DNA, 33,000 or so T cell genomes, that sorted-subset replicate PCRs used. Original methodology: Quality scores were absent from the junction-only immunoSEQ sequences, so filtering differed. Produced via immunoSEQ multiplex PCR; TCRdb's table is partial and in-frame only. V, J and clone size derive from that table, while D and trimming were established from the DNA sequence. The sample comprises about 820,000 clones, more than 85% of which are singletons, and about 24% rests with the top ten. V was clipped by 4 bases and J by 4 bases, with 16 bases between them. CDR1 is SGHKS, CDR2 YYEKEE, per germline (reference sequence). This CDR3 comprises 15 residues. As concerns this clone: Its specificity is unknown.

CD45RO-negative cells were positively selected for CCR7, leaving out terminally differentiated effector memory CD45RA+ cells. The J gene is TRBJ2-3, the V gene TRBV5-5; a possible D gene is TRBD2 (6 bases). The material sequenced was naive CD8+ T cells sorted from blood. The clonotype was recovered from a man aged 30 to 39 in good health. Here the CDR3 DNA reads TGTGCCAGCAGCCCGGGGGTGTCCCGGGCAGATACGCAGTATTTT. Its protein product is CASSPGVSRADTQYF.